Included here is one TCR beta chain sequence, with context. This sample is part of a study of blood T cell repertoires in COVID-19. As for the study in general: The United States, Italy and Spain supplied acute and convalescent COVID-19 samples. PBMCs, B-cell-depleted T cells, or T cells provided the cDNA or gDNA that made up the material.

In the original analysis: Cell counts per sample came from amplifying reference gene primers. Clones were read by immunoSEQ multiplex PCR, and TCRdb kept only the in-frame ones, dropping some. The D gene and trimming were derived from the DNA, and the V and J assignments and clone size from that table. Of about 110,000 clones listed, around four fifths are singletons. This receptor was identified in a woman in her sixties or seventies with acute or convalescent COVID-19. What was sequenced was peripheral blood.

DNA for the CDR3: TGTGCCAGCAGTTACTCGGGGACTCTCGAGCAGTACTTC. Encoded protein: CASSYSGTLEQYF. This chain links TRBV6-5 with TRBJ2-7; D is perhaps TRBD2 (6 bases). The CDR3 is made up of 13 amino acids. From germline, CDR1 is MNHEY and CDR2 SVGAGI. Trimming shortened V by 0 bases and J by 6 bases, and 9 bases separated the two germline ends.